The 15 T cell receptor beta chains below were found in one sample sequenced in a study of metastatic and nonmetastatic thyroid tumors. Thyroid surgery had not been preceded by any treatment in any patient. TCRdb reprocessed the PCR reads using MiXCR. The sample gives approximately 24,000 clones, about 15% of which show up once; roughly 3.4% is in the top ten. The sequencing input was blood. The receptor source for this set is a female donor with papillary thyroid cancer or a benign thyroid nodule (not recorded which). Some clones in this sample may be carry-over from other donors' samples.

This clone was detected only a few times. This could be a read error, since a much larger clone is one nucleotide away. This chain connects TRBV30 to TRBJ2-5; maybe TRBD1 (6 bases). CDR1 GTSNPN and CDR2 SVGIG come from the germline V gene (reference sequence). V was shortened by 6 bases and J by 7 bases, with 12 bases between the two germline ends. The CDR3 runs to 11 residues. The CDR3 sequence is CACTGSRTQYF. CDR3 bases: TGTGCCTGTACAGGGTCGAGGACCCAGTACTTC.

The chain uses TRBV5-1 and TRBJ1-4; 9 bases line up with TRBD1. The ends lost 2 bases at V and 8 bases at J; junction bases unmatched: 7. The CDR3 has 15 residues. Germline CDR1 reads SGHRS; CDR2 reads YFSETQ. CDR3 DNA: TGCGCCAGCAGCTTAACAGGGGGCGACGGGGAAAAACTGTTTTTT. Translating gives CASSLTGGDGEKLFF.

Here the CDR3 DNA reads TGTGCCAGCAGCTTAGTCGGGACAGTGAACTACTACGAGCAGTACTTC. It codes for CASSLVGTVNYYEQYF. This chain connects TRBV11-1 to TRBJ2-7, with 7 bases identical to TRBD1. This CDR3 has 16 residues. Germline loops: CDR1 SGHAT, CDR2 FQDESV (reference sequence). The ends lost 1 base at V and 3 bases at J; junction bases unmatched: 9.

Comments on this clone: One junction end disagrees with the germline gene, perhaps due to a read error. The chain couples TRBV5-1 to TRBJ1-4; 7 bases align to TRBD1. This CDR3 is built from 15 residues. Per the germline V gene, CDR1 is SGHRS and CDR2 is YFSETQ. In DNA form, the CDR3 reads TGCACCAGCAGCTTAGGGGACAGTGCACATGAAAAACTGTTTTTT. Translation gives CTSSLGDSAHEKLFF.

This clone occurred many times. V is TRBV11-3 and J is TRBJ2-3; D may be TRBD2 (7 bases). This CDR3 comprises 16 residues. Trimming took 3 bases from V and 6 from J, leaving 19 bases between them. Germline V lookup: CDR1 SGHNT, CDR2 YENEEA. CDR3 loop: CASSLGALREKDTQYF. The CDR3 region has the DNA TGTGCCAGCAGCTTGGGGGCACTGCGGGAGAAGGATACGCAGTATTTT.

The table lists this clone with a few counts. V and J are TRBV2 and TRBJ1-1; D is possibly TRBD1 (5 bases). CDR1 and CDR2 from the germline V gene are SNHLY and FYNNEI. V was trimmed by 4 bases and J by 6 bases, leaving 15 bases between them. The CDR3 is 14 residues long. CDR3 bases: TGTGCCAGCAGTGCCGGGACGGCAATGGCTGAAGCTTTCTTT. Translating gives CASSAGTAMAEAFF.

This clone came up many times. This chain uses TRBV12-3 or TRBV12-4 with TRBJ1-3; unclear D gene. CDR3 length equals 13 residues. V was cut by 5 bases and J by 4 bases, with 9 bases left in between. The DNA for the CDR3 is TGTGCCAGCAGTCGGGGTCTGGGAAACACCATATATTTT. Its protein is CASSRGLGNTIYF.

The rearrangement uses TRBV7-6 and TRBJ2-7, with 13 positions matching TRBD2. This CDR3 is 15 amino acids long. Germline values: CDR1 SGHVS, CDR2 FNYEAQ. With 5 bases clipped from V and 7 bases from J, the junction kept 8 bases outside the gene matches. The CDR3 loop reads CASSPGTSGTGEQYF. CDR3 nucleotide sequence: TGTGCCAGCAGCCCCGGGACTAGCGGGACGGGGGAGCAGTACTTC.

This clone is medium-sized (0.01 to 0.1%) by share. At the DNA level, this CDR3 is encoded by other sequences in the same sample as well. DNA for the CDR3: TGTGCCATCAGCACTAGCGGAGATTACGAGCAGTACTTC. Protein sequence: CAISTSGDYEQYF. The chain combines TRBV10-3 with TRBJ2-7, with TRBD2 matching 8 bases. The V gene's germline CDR1 is ENHRY and CDR2 SYGVKD. CDR3 size: 13 residues. V shed 6 bases and J 4 bases; nucleotides not matched to a gene: 5.

This clone was observed at least ten times. V is TRBV12-3 or TRBV12-4 and J is TRBJ1-4; TRBD1 is a possible D gene (5 bases). This CDR3 contains 15 residues. Trimming cost V 5 bases and J 4 bases, with 14 bases left between them. The CDR3 DNA follows: TGTGCCAGCAGTATTGAGGGACCGAATAATGAAAAACTGTTTTTT. Its translation is CASSIEGPNNEKLFF.

Concerning this clone: The CDR3 end shows no conserved phenylalanine or tryptophan, and so a read error is likely. This rearrangement joins TRBV19 to TRBJ2-1; D may correspond to TRBD1 or TRBD2 (5 bases each). Germline V gene data show CDR1 as LNHDA and CDR2 as SQIVND (reference sequence). The CDR3 consists of 11 residues. CDR3 sequence: CVSSRGDEQFY. In nucleotides, the CDR3 is TGTGTCAGTAGTAGAGGGGATGAGCAGTTCTAC.

This clone was seen at least ten times. The chain joins TRBV9 to TRBJ1-1; tentatively, D is TRBD1 (5 bases). Germline V gene sequence: CDR1 SGDLS, CDR2 YYNGEE. Trimming stripped 0 bases from V and 4 bases from J, with 7 bases between. The length of the CDR3 is 13 residues. In DNA, the CDR3 is TGTGCCAGCAGCGTAGTAGGGACCACTGAAGCTTTCTTT. It translates to CASSVVGTTEAFF.

This clone has at least ten counts. This chain joins TRBV14 and TRBJ2-5, with D unclear. In germline, CDR1 is SGHDN, CDR2 FVKESK. The CDR3 contains 17 residues. Between the trimmed V and J ends, which lost 1 base and 2 bases, there was a span of 17 bases. For the CDR3, the DNA is TGTGCCAGCAGCCAAGGTTTTACACTGAGCAGTCAAGAGACCCAGTACTTC. Translation gives CASSQGFTLSSQETQYF.

This clone was recorded at least ten times. This sequence may be a read error, since a much larger clone differs from it by one base. This chain connects TRBV27 to TRBJ2-1; a weak D match, TRBD2 (6 bases). The CDR3 extends over 12 amino acids. The germline V gene encodes CDR1 MNHEY and CDR2 SMNVEV (reference sequence). The CDR3 bases are TGTGCCTGCAGTTCGATAGCGGAAGAGCAGTTCTTC. Encoded protein: CACSSIAEEQFF.

The table lists this clone with many counts. This sequence joins TRBV27 and TRBJ1-1, with D possibly being TRBD1 (5 bases). Trimming cost V 4 bases and J 7 bases, with 16 bases left between them. CDR3 size: 14 residues. The germline gives CDR1 MNHEY, CDR2 SMNVEV (reference sequence). Here the CDR3 DNA reads TGTGCCAGCAGTTCAAAAACAGGAACGAGTGAAGCTTTCTTT. Translation gives CASSSKTGTSEAFF.